This TCR beta chain stems from a study of persistence of HIV-infected CD4 T cells. Study details: Median time on suppressive ART was seven to nine years.

An overlapping HIV-1 Gag peptide pool stimulated these cells at 0.75 to 1 ug/peptide/mL. Memory cells lacking CD40L and CD69 with high CD45RO were sorted. The libraries were made with immunoSEQ version 4 in survey mode. The table came from immunoSEQ multiplex PCR; TCRdb's copy has only in-frame clones and leaves some out. In the table there are 50,000 to 65,000 clones, 70% to 75% of which are singletons. CDR3 length: 16 amino acids. Germline loops: CDR1 MNHEY, CDR2 SVGAGI. Trimming took off 2 bases at V and 3 bases at J, with 14 bases between the two ends. About this clone itself: Its antigen is unidentified.

General study results and limits: CMV- and Gag-responding cells had lower TCRbeta richness than CD3/CD28-responding cells. Degenerate expanded CDR3beta sequences were enriched among CMV- and Gag-responding cells.

The chain carries TRBV6-5 and TRBJ1-5; TRBD1 is a possible D gene (5 bases). The TCR comes from an adult man with HIV who was CMV-seropositive. Here the sequenced sample was CD4+ T cells sorted from PBMCs after 18-hour stimulation, taken from a patient who received antiretroviral therapy. The CDR3: CASSYGSRVYNQPQHF. For the CDR3, the DNA is TGTGCCAGCAGTTACGGGAGCAGGGTTTACAATCAGCCCCAGCATTTT.